What follows are 22 T cell receptor beta chains derived from one specimen sequenced in a study of T cell repertoires in cytomegalovirus infection. TCRdb processed the reads anew with MiXCR; each CDR3 protein has one entry. The profile shows roughly 920,000 distinct CDR3 sequences, approximately 31% of them singletons. For these receptors, no antigen is known. The sequencing here drew on cultured CD8+ T cells from PBMCs, taken from culture after CMV antigen stimulation. These receptors were collected from a human donor in good health (CMV status not recorded). Some clones in this sample may be carry-over from other donors' samples.

This chain connects TRBV5-1 to TRBJ1-5, with D perhaps matching TRBD1 (5 bases). The V end lost 1 base, the J end lost 4 bases, and 18 bases lay between the germline ends. CDR1 and CDR2 (germline): SGHRS, YFSETQ. This CDR3 contains 17 residues. Here the CDR3 reads CASSLIGTRTINQPQHF. In DNA form, the CDR3 reads TGCGCCAGCAGCTTGATTGGGACCCGGACGATAAATCAGCCCCAGCATTTT.

This clonotype occurred many times. This rearrangement joins TRBV7-8 to TRBJ2-7; possibly TRBD2 for D (6 bases). Germline V gene sequence: CDR1 SGHVS, CDR2 FQNEAQ. This CDR3 is built from 17 residues. Trimming cost V 0 bases and J 7 bases, with 22 bases left between them. The CDR3 DNA is TGTGCCAGCAGCTTAGCGGGTGAGAGACTAGGACTCGGGGAGCAGTACTTC. Translation gives CASSLAGERLGLGEQYF.

This clonotype was seen only a few times. The chain uses TRBV11-2 and TRBJ2-1; 13 nucleotides align to TRBD2. Germline V CDR1 and CDR2: SGHAT, FQNNGV. Trimming took 2 bases from V and 0 from J; bases not matched to a gene: 7. The CDR3 consists of 19 residues. This CDR3 reads CASSLTLTSGGLSYNEQFF. CDR3 nucleotide sequence: TGTGCCAGCAGCTTAACCCTGACTAGCGGGGGGCTCTCCTACAATGAGCAGTTCTTC.

This clonotype was counted between two and nine times. Written as DNA, the CDR3 is TGTGCCAGCAGCCACCGGACTAGCGGTGGTCAAGAGACCCAGTACTTC. It translates to CASSHRTSGGQETQYF. The chain joins TRBV13 to TRBJ2-5; 10 bases line up with TRBD2. Losses at the gene ends were 5 bases for V and 2 bases for J; bases not matched to a gene: 8. The CDR3 contains 16 residues. Germline V lookup: CDR1 PRHDT, CDR2 FYEKMQ (reference sequence).

The chain couples TRBV6-5 to TRBJ2-7; D may be TRBD2 (6 bases). V was clipped by 6 bases and J by 3 bases, with 15 bases between them. The CDR3 totals 14 residues. Germline CDR1 MNHEY, CDR2 SVGAGI. CDR3 region: CASRTGVGDYEQYF. As DNA, the CDR3 is TGTGCCAGCAGAACGGGGGTCGGGGACTACGAGCAGTACTTC.

This clonotype has more than one count but fewer than ten. The chain carries TRBV23-1 and TRBJ2-7; D not certain. Being an ORF, TRBV23-1 has a function that is uncertain. V was shortened by 4 bases and J by 5 bases, with 21 bases between the two germline ends. This CDR3 is built from 16 residues. This chain's CDR3 is CASSLTTRSPTDEQYV. CDR3 DNA sequence: TGCGCCAGCAGTCTAACGACCCGATCTCCCACGGACGAGCAGTACGTC.

This chain links TRBV7-2 with TRBJ2-3; D is unresolved. Germline CDR1 reads SGHTA; CDR2 reads FQGNSA. The V gene lost 3 bases and the J gene lost 4 bases, with 11 bases spanning the gap. The CDR3 totals 14 residues. DNA of the CDR3: TGTGCCAGCAGCTTGTGGGGTCCCCCAGATACGCAGTATTTT. Amino acids: CASSLWGPPDTQYF.

This chain connects TRBV29-1 to TRBJ1-2; D is unclear. The V end lost 2 bases, the J end lost 4 bases, and 5 bases lay between the germline ends. The length of the CDR3 is 11 residues. Germline CDR1 SQVTM, CDR2 ANQGSEA. The CDR3 DNA reads as TGCAGCGTTGAAACAGCCTATGGCTACACCTTC. Translating it yields CSVETAYGYTF.

This clonotype was seen a few times. The rearrangement joins TRBV7-9 to TRBJ1-1; a possible D gene is TRBD1 (5 bases). Per the germline V gene, CDR1 is SEHNR and CDR2 is FQNEAQ (reference sequence). V was shortened by 4 bases and J by 7 bases, with 10 bases between the two germline ends. The length of the CDR3 is 12 residues. CDR3 sequence reads: CASSSGSFEAFF. The DNA for the CDR3 is TGTGCCAGCAGCTCAGGGTCGTTTGAAGCTTTCTTT.

A note on this clonotype: Germline and junction disagree at one end, which may indicate a read error. The chain couples TRBV6-6 to TRBJ2-2; maybe TRBD2 (6 bases). This CDR3 has 16 residues. From germline, CDR1 is MNHNY and CDR2 SVGAGI (reference sequence). In DNA, the CDR3 is TGTGTCAGCAGTTCCAGGGACTTCGCGAACACCGGGGAGCTGTTTTTT. This codes for CVSSSRDFANTGELFF.

This clonotype was observed at least ten times. The chain links TRBV12-3 or TRBV12-4 to TRBJ1-2; possibly TRBD1 for D (6 bases). CDR3 length equals 11 residues. With 10 bases removed from V and 2 bases from J, the gap between germline ends came to 8 bases. CDR3 sequence (DNA): TGTGCCACCAGGGGAAACTATGGCTACACCTTC. This encodes CATRGNYGYTF.

CDR3: CASSWTSGNTGELFF. The CDR3, as DNA: TGTGCCAGCAGCTGGACTAGCGGCAACACCGGGGAGCTGTTTTTT. The rearrangement joins TRBV7-4 to TRBJ2-2; TRBD2 agrees at 10 bases. V dropped 4 bases and J dropped 2; count of bases not matched to a gene: 1. The germline gives CDR1 SGHVT, CDR2 SQSDAQ. The CDR3 consists of 15 residues.

V is TRBV6-6 and J is TRBJ2-2; 11 bases match TRBD2. In germline, CDR1 is MNHNY, CDR2 SVGAGI (reference sequence). Trimming cost V 2 bases and J 2 bases; bases outside gene matches: 10. The CDR3 is 19 residues long. The CDR3 spells CASSYPLAGGQPNTGELFF. The CDR3 DNA follows: TGTGCCAGCAGTTACCCGCTAGCGGGGGGCCAACCCAACACCGGGGAGCTGTTTTTT.

This clonotype came up a few times. This CDR3 is CASSLNSGDEQFF. DNA of the CDR3: TGTGCCAGCAGCTTAAACTCTGGGGATGAGCAGTTCTTC. The chain recombines TRBV7-3 with TRBJ2-1; the D is unclear. In germline, CDR1 is SGHTA, CDR2 FQGTGA. The CDR3 runs to 13 residues. Trimming stripped 1 base from V and 8 bases from J, with 9 bases between.

The table lists this clonotype with a few counts. The chain uses TRBV7-9 and TRBJ2-1; 7 bases agree with TRBD1. The junction had 2 bases not matched to a gene; V was cut back by 6 bases and J by 9 bases. This CDR3 region has 11 residues. Germline V lookup: CDR1 SEHNR, CDR2 FQNEAQ (reference sequence). CDR3 coding DNA: TGTGCCAGCAGACAGGGGAGTGAGCAGTTCTTC. Protein sequence: CASRQGSEQFF.

The J gene is TRBJ2-1, the V gene TRBV10-1, with a tentative D call TRBD2 (6 bases). This CDR3 spans 15 amino acids. Per germline, CDR1 WNHNN and CDR2 SYGVQD (reference sequence). The V gene lost 1 base and the J gene lost 5 bases, with 12 bases spanning the gap. The CDR3 region is CASSEFSGLNNEQFF. The CDR3 DNA is TGCGCCAGCAGTGAGTTTAGCGGACTAAACAATGAGCAGTTCTTC.

J is TRBJ2-1 and V is TRBV5-4; D possibly corresponds to TRBD1 (5 bases). The V gene lost 1 base and the J gene lost 10 bases, with 12 bases spanning the gap. The germline V gene has CDR1 SGHNT and CDR2 YYREEE (reference sequence). This CDR3 comprises 13 residues. Written as DNA, the CDR3 is TGTGCCAGCAGCTTGTATCAGGGTGGGGAGCAGTTCTTC. Translation gives CASSLYQGGEQFF.

The chain couples TRBV5-6 to TRBJ2-7; D is unresolved. The germline CDR1 and CDR2 sequences are SGHDT and YYEEEE. The CDR3 is 13 amino acids. Trimming pared 3 bases from V and 3 bases from J, leaving 10 bases between. The CDR3 nucleotides read TGTGCCAGCAGCTCCCTTACGGGCTACGAGCAGTACTTC. It encodes CASSSLTGYEQYF. The whole variable domain, filled in from reference TRBV5-6 and TRBJ2-7, reads DAGVTQSPTHLIKTRGQQVTLRCSPKSGHDTVSWYQQALGQGPQFIFQYYEEEERQRGNFPDRFSGHQFPNYSSELNVNALLLGDSALYLCASSSLTGYEQYFGPGTRLTVT.

V usage is TRBV7-6 and J usage is TRBJ2-3, with D possibly matching TRBD2 (5 bases). This CDR3 comprises 17 residues. V was shortened by 5 bases and J by 2 bases, with 20 bases between the two germline ends. Germline values: CDR1 SGHVS, CDR2 FNYEAQ. The CDR3 bases are TGTGCCAGCAGCCCACAGAGGGTCGGCAGGAACACAGATACGCAGTATTTT. This codes for CASSPQRVGRNTDTQYF.

This clonotype appeared a single time. One junction end does not reproduce the germline sequence, and a read error may be involved. The chain carries TRBV4-1 and TRBJ2-3, with D tentatively TRBD1 (5 bases). Germline V gene data show CDR1 as MGHRA and CDR2 as YSYEKL. The CDR3 consists of 18 residues. The chain's CDR3 is CASSQGAEGQGRTDTQYF. The CDR3 DNA reads TGTGCCAGCAGCCAAGGAGCCGAAGGGCAGGGAAGGACAGATACGCAGTATTTT.

The chain employs TRBV7-8 and TRBJ1-6; unclear D gene. V was pared by 5 bases and J by 8 bases, with 13 bases between. The CDR3 covers 14 residues. CDR1 and CDR2 from the germline V gene are SGHVS and FQNEAQ. CDR3 protein: CASSHALGYSPLHF. The CDR3 DNA reads as TGTGCCAGCAGCCATGCATTAGGGTATTCACCCCTCCACTTT.

CDR3 region: CASSYRSLWGPTQETQYF. The CDR3, as DNA: TGTGCCAGCAGTTACCGGTCGTTATGGGGCCCCACCCAAGAGACCCAGTACTTC. V usage is TRBV6-6 and J usage is TRBJ2-5; maybe TRBD1 (5 bases). The CDR3 extends over 18 amino acids. Germline V lookup: CDR1 MNHNY, CDR2 SVGAGI (reference sequence). V shed 2 bases and J shed 1 base, with 20 bases lying between them.